Included here is one T cell receptor beta chain sequence, with context. The antigen is undetermined. Here immunoSEQ multiplex PCR was the method, and the copy in TCRdb shows in-frame clones only, minus some. This table has 30,000 or so clones, less than 97% appearing once. The sample originates from a study of T cells in tuberculosis. Study findings and constraints: Active tuberculosis patients had shorter CDR3-alpha; the beta difference was nonsignificant.

In germline, CDR1 is KGHSH, CDR2 LQKENI. The CDR3 is made up of 17 amino acids. Trimming at V came to 4 bases and at J to 0 bases, leaving 10 bases not matched to a gene. The sample taken for sequencing was PBMCs. V gene TRBV18 combines with J gene TRBJ1-1; 8 bases are a match to TRBD1. This sequence originates from a donor between 10 and 35 years old with latent tuberculosis or without tuberculosis infection. In DNA, the CDR3 is TGTGCCAGCTCACGGTCTACCGGGACAGGCCTGAACACTGAAGCTTTCTTT. It encodes CASSRSTGTGLNTEAFF.